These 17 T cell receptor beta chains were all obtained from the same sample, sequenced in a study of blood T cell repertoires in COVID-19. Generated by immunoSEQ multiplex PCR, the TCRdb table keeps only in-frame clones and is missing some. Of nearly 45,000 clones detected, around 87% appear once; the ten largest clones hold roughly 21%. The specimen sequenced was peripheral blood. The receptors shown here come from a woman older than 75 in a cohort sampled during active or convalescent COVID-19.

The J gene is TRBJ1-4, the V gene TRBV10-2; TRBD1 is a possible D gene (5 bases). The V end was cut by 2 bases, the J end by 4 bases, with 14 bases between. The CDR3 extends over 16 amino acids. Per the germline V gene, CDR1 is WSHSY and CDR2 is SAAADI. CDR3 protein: CASSETPTAGNEKLFF. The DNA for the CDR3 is TGCGCCAGCAGTGAGACTCCGACAGCGGGTAATGAAAAACTGTTTTTT.

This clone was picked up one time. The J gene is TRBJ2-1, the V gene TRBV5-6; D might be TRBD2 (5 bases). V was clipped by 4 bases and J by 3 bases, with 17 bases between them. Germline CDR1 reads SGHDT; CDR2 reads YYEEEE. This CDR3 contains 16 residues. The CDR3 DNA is TGTGCCAGCAGCCTCGGGGAGAGTTCCTTCTACAATGAGCAGTTCTTC. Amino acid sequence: CASSLGESSFYNEQFF.

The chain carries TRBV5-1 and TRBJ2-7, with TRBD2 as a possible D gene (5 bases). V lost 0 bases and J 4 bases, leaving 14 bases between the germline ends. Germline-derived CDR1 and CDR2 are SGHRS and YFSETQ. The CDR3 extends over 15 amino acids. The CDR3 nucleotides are TGCGCCAGCAGCTTGGGCCTCGGGGATAGGTACGAGCAGTACTTC. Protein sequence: CASSLGLGDRYEQYF.

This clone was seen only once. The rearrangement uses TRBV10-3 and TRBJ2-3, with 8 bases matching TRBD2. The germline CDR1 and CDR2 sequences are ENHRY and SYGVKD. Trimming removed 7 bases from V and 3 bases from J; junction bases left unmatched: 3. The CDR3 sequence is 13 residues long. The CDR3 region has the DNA TGTGCCATCACTCCGGGAGGGACAGATACGCAGTATTTT. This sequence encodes CAITPGGTDTQYF.

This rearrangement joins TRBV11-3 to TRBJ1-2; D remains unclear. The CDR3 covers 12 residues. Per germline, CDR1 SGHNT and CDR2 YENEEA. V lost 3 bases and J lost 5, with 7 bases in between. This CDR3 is CASSFSQYGYTF. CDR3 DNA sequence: TGTGCCAGCAGCTTCTCACAGTATGGCTACACCTTC.

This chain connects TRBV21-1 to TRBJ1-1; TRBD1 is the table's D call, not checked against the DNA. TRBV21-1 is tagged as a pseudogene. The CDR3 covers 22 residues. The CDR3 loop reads CASSKVPPPRDRGAFMNTEAFF. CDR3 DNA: TGTGCCAGCAGCAAAGTCCCACCCCCTAGAGACAGGGGAGCCTTCATGAACACTGAAGCTTTCTTT.

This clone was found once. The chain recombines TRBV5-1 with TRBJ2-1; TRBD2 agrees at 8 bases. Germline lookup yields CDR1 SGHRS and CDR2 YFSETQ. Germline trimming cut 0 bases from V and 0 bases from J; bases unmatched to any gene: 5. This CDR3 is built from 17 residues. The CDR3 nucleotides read TGCGCCAGCAGCTTGGTGACTAGCGCTAGCTCCTACAATGAGCAGTTCTTC. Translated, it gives CASSLVTSASSYNEQFF.

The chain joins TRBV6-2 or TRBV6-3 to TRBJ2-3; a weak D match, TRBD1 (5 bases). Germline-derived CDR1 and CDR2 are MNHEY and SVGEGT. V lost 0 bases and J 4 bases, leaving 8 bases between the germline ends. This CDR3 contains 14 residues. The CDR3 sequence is CASSYSGVADTQYF. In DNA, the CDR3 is TGTGCCAGCAGTTACTCAGGGGTGGCAGATACGCAGTATTTT.

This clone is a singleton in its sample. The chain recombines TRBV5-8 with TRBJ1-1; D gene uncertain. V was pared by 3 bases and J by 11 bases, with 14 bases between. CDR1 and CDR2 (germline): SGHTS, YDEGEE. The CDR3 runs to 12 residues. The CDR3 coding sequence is TGTGCCAGCAGCTCGGTTTGGTCGGGGGCTTTCTTT. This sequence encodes CASSSVWSGAFF.

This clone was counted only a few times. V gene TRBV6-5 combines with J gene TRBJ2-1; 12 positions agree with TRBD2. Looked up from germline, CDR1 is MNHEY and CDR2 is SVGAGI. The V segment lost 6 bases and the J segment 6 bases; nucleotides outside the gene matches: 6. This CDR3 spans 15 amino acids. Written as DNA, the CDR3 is TGTGCCAGCAGCGCACTAGCGGGAGGCTCCAATGAGCAGTTCTTC. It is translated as CASSALAGGSNEQFF.

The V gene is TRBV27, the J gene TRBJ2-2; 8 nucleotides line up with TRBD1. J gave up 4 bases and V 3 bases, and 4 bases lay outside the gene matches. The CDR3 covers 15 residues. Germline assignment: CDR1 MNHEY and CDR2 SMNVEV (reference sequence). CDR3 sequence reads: CASSFNRGSTGELFF. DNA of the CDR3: TGTGCCAGCAGTTTTAACAGGGGGAGCACCGGGGAGCTGTTTTTT.

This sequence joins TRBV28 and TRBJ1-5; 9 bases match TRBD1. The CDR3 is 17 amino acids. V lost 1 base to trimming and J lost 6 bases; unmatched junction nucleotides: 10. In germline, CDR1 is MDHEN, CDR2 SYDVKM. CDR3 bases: TGTGCCAGCAGTTTATCTGGGGGGGACAGGGTTTTTCAGCCCCAGCATTTT. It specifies CASSLSGGDRVFQPQHF.

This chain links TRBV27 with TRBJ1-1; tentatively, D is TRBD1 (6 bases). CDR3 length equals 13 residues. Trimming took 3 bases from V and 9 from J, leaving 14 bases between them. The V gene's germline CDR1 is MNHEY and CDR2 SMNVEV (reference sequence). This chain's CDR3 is CASSFYREGKAFF. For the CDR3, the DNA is TGTGCCAGCAGTTTTTACAGGGAGGGGAAAGCTTTCTTT.

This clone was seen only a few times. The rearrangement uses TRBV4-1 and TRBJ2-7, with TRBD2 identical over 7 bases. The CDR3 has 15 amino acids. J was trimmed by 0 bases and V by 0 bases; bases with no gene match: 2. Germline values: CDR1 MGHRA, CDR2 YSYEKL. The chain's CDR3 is CASSQDRLASYEQYF. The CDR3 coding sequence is TGCGCCAGCAGCCAAGATCGACTAGCCTCCTACGAGCAGTACTTC.

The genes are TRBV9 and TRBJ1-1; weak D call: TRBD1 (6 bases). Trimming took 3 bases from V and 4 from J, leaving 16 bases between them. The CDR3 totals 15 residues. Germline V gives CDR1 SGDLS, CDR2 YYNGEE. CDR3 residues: CASSADRTSGTEAFF. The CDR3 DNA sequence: TGTGCCAGCAGCGCCGACAGGACATCGGGCACTGAAGCTTTCTTT.

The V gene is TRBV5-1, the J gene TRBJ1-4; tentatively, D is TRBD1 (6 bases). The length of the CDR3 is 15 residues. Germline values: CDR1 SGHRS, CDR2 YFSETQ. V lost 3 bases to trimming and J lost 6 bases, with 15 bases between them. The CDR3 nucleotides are TGCGCCAGCAGCTCCCAACAGGGTTCGGATGAAAAACTGTTTTTT. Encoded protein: CASSSQQGSDEKLFF.

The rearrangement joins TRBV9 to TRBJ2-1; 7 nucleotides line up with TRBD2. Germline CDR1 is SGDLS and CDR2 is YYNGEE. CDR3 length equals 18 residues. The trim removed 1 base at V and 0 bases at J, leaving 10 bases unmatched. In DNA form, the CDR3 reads TGTGCCAGCAGCGTATCTGTCCGGGAGGTTAGCTCCTACAATGAGCAGTTCTTC. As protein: CASSVSVREVSSYNEQFF.